These 9 T cell receptor beta chains originate from one sample sequenced in a study of T cells expressing NK-cell markers. No DNA is given; TCRdb re-called the 5' RACE reads and lists each CDR3 protein once. The table for this sample gives around 140,000 distinct CDR3 sequences. Sequenced material: blood T cells: a sorted CD56 or NKG2C T cell subset, CD4+ or CD8+ T cells, or bulk PBMC T cells (not recorded which). The receptor source for this set is a man aged 18-30 years in good health.

This chain links TRBV30 with TRBJ2-5; TCRdb lists TRBD2, though no DNA is available to test this call. The CDR3 length is 16 residues. Per the germline V gene, CDR1 is GTSNPN and CDR2 is SVGIG (reference sequence). The CDR3 region is CAWKTGLAGLEETQYF.

The gene calls are TRBV10-3 and TRBJ2-1; TCRdb lists TRBD1, though no DNA is available to test this call. CDR3 length equals 13 residues. CDR1 is ENHRY and CDR2 is SYGVKD in the germline V gene. CDR3 region: CAATGGGPNEQFF.

The rearrangement links TRBV3-1 to TRBJ2-1; TCRdb designates TRBD2, a call that cannot be tested without DNA. In germline, CDR1 is LGHDT, CDR2 YNNKEL (reference sequence). There are 19 residues in the CDR3. The CDR3 sequence: CASSQDRGSGRAGSDEQFF.

This chain uses TRBV12-3 or TRBV12-4 with TRBJ2-1; the D call from TCRdb, TRBD1, cannot be confirmed without DNA. The CDR3 totals 13 residues. This CDR3 reads CASRPGGVNEQFF.

The chain recombines TRBV11-2 with TRBJ2-7; TCRdb lists TRBD1, though no DNA is available to test this call. Germline CDR1 is SGHAT and CDR2 is FQNNGV. This CDR3 comprises 12 residues. The CDR3 sequence is CAVEGATYEQYF.

The chain carries TRBV20-1 and TRBJ2-7; with no DNA, the TCRdb D assignment of TRBD1 cannot be verified. Germline CDR1 DFQATT, CDR2 SNEGSKA (reference sequence). The CDR3 spans 13 residues. CDR3 amino acids: CSARTGLSGEQYF.

The chain uses TRBV5-4 and TRBJ2-5; TCRdb indicates TRBD2, and absent DNA this call remains unverified. The germline V gene has CDR1 SGHNT and CDR2 YYREEE (reference sequence). The CDR3 is 14 amino acids. CDR3 sequence: CASTRTSGSETQYF.

The chain recombines TRBV29-1 with TRBJ1-5. This CDR3 is built from 15 residues. Germline V gives CDR1 SQVTM, CDR2 ANQGSEA. The CDR3 sequence: CSVEVEGYPGQPQHF.

The rearrangement uses TRBV25-1 and TRBJ2-3; TCRdb indicates TRBD1, and absent DNA this call remains unverified. The CDR3 covers 14 residues. Germline lookup yields CDR1 MGHDK and CDR2 SYGVNS. CDR3: CASSKGAFADTQYF.